The table lists the clone carrying this T cell receptor (beta chain) with many counts. Its antigen is unidentified. One entry per CDR3 protein results from TCRdb running MiXCR on the 5' RACE reads. The data show tens of thousands of distinct CDR3 sequences, around 4% seen once. This sample was included in a study of early T cells in non-severe SARS-CoV-2 infection. Study-level points and caveats: Matches to VDJdb favored anti-spike CD8 responses and missed private and CD4 specificities.

V was clipped by 0 bases and J by 8 bases, with 10 bases between them. The CDR3 totals 13 residues. Germline V lookup: CDR1 LGHNA, CDR2 YNFKEQ. The source of this sequence is an adult who was a healthcare worker with PCR-confirmed SARS-CoV-2 infection or an uninfected control (not recorded which). Material: whole blood. The chain links TRBV4-2 to TRBJ1-1, with D possibly matching TRBD1 (5 bases). CDR3 region: CASSQEWAGEAFF. The CDR3 DNA sequence: TGTGCCAGCAGCCAAGAATGGGCAGGGGAAGCTTTCTTT.